What follows describes a single TCR beta chain. No antigen is known for it. This record comes from a study of Graves' ophthalmopathy and Graves' hyperthyroidism. Findings and caveats of the study: Thyroid clonotypes that were expanded above 0.001 frequency mostly also appeared in blood. With 60% to 71% sensitivity and 72.22% specificity, the model predicted ophthalmopathy progression.

It was on clinical symptoms, serum thyroxine, TRAb, thyroid ultrasound and orbital computed tomography that diagnosis relied. Amplified material comprised TCR beta CDR3 regions derived from RNA transcripts. RT-PCR was first run with HTBI primers, then multiplex PCR in a second round. TCRdb re-called the multiplex PCR reads through MiXCR, storing one row per CDR3 protein. The repertoire holds some 210,000 distinct CDR3 sequences, with roughly 27% as singletons. CDR1 MDHEN and CDR2 SYDVKM come from the germline V gene. J was trimmed by 5 bases and V by 6 bases; bases with no gene match: 12. This CDR3 region has 17 residues.

This receptor was identified in a man between 50 and 59 years old with Graves' ophthalmopathy. The chain is built from TRBV28 and TRBJ2-7; TRBD2 agrees at 14 bases. Sequences were obtained from peripheral blood. CDR3 DNA: TGTGCCAGCAGCCAGAGACTAGCGGGAGGGCCCGGGGACGAGCAGTACTTC. The encoded protein is CASSQRLAGGPGDEQYF.